The sequence of this T cell receptor (beta chain) was determined in a study of OX40 agonist ivuxolimab in advanced cancers. In the study overall: With a range of roughly 23 to 85, age averaged about 58 years, and around 83% were male. Regarding the study as a whole: In CD8+ T cells, expanded clones were on average more numerous than in CD4+.

Samples of blood were obtained at baseline, on cycle 4 day 1, and on cycle 7 day 1. The table came from immunoSEQ multiplex PCR; TCRdb's copy has only in-frame clones and leaves some out. This sample has 60,000 to 85,000 clones, with about nine tenths found just once. Germline V gene data show CDR1 as MNHEY and CDR2 as SVGAGI. J lost 0 bases, V lost 7 bases, and 9 bases had no gene match. This CDR3 region has 15 residues. Notes on this clone: No antigen is known for it.

The clonotype was recovered from an adult with an advanced solid tumor such as melanoma, head and neck, liver or kidney cancer. V is TRBV6-5 and J is TRBJ2-7, with 7 bases lining up with TRBD1. The sequencing used CD4+ or CD8+ T cells sorted from blood, collected in a trial of the OX40 agonist ivuxolimab. For the CDR3, the DNA is TGTGCCAGCAATCACAGGGGCCATAGCTCCTACGAGCAGTACTTC. Protein: CASNHRGHSSYEQYF.